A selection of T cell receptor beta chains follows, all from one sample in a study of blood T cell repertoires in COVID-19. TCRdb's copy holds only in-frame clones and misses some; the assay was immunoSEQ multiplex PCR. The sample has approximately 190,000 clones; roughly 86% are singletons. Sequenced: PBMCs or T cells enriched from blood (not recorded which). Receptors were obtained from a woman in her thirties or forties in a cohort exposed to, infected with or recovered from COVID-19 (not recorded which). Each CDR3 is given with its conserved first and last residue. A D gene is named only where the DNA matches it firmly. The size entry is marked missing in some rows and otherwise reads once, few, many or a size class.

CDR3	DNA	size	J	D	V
CASSTGQTTQPQHF	TGTGCCAGCAGCACCGGACAGACGACTCAGCCCCAGCATTTT	-	TRBJ1-5	-	TRBV5-8
CASSLRAGGHYEQYF	TGTGCCAGCAGCCTCAGAGCGGGGGGGCACTACGAGCAGTACTTC	-	TRBJ2-7	TRBD2	TRBV7-2
CASSLVDGKQFF	TGTGCCAGCAGCTTAGTCGACGGGAAGCAGTTCTTC	-	TRBJ2-1	-	TRBV13
CASSSKPTEAFF	TGTGCCAGCAGCTCCAAGCCCACTGAAGCTTTCTTT	-	TRBJ1-1	-	TRBV13
CASSRERLAVTDTQYF	TGTGCCAGCTCAAGAGAGAGGCTAGCGGTAACGGATACGCAGTATTTT	-	TRBJ2-3	TRBD2	TRBV18
CASRSGLRAKNIQYF	TGTGCCAGTAGGTCCGGTTTGAGGGCCAAAAACATTCAGTACTTC	-	TRBJ2-4	-	TRBV19
CASSFAGGNTIYF	TGTGCCAGCAGTTTTGCAGGAGGAAACACCATATATTTT	once	TRBJ1-3	-	TRBV12-3/TRBV12-4
CASSPGPGMGGELFF	TGTGCCAGCAGCCCGGGCCCGGGGATGGGCGGGGAGCTGTTTTTT	few	TRBJ2-2	-	TRBV7-6
CASSIRTTRTDTQYF	TGTGCCAGTAGTATACGGACTACCCGCACAGATACGCAGTATTTT	once	TRBJ2-3	-	TRBV19
CASSSDRGRTEAFF	TGTGCCAGCAGTTCGGACAGGGGAAGGACTGAAGCTTTCTTT	-	TRBJ1-1	TRBD1	TRBV27
CASSFGQAEAFF	TGTGCCAGCAGCTTTGGACAGGCTGAAGCTTTCTTT	-	TRBJ1-1	TRBD1	TRBV3-1/TRBV3-2
CASSPSGGDYNEQFF	TGCGCCAGCAGCCCCAGCGGGGGAGACTACAATGAGCAGTTCTTC	-	TRBJ2-1	TRBD2	TRBV4-1
CATSDQDREEGHNEQFF	TGTGCCACCAGTGACCAAGACAGGGAAGAGGGCCACAATGAGCAGTTCTTC	-	TRBJ2-1	TRBD1	TRBV24-1
CASSSGTGTPSGANVLTF	TGTGCCAGCAGCTCCGGGACAGGGACCCCCTCTGGGGCCAACGTCCTGACTTTC	-	TRBJ2-6	TRBD1	TRBV28
CASRKRAGGFYEQYF	TGTGCCAGTAGGAAGAGGGCAGGGGGGTTCTACGAGCAGTACTTC	-	TRBJ2-7	-	TRBV19
CASSIALAGGGETQYF	TGTGCCAGTAGTATAGCTCTAGCGGGAGGAGGAGAGACCCAGTACTTC	-	TRBJ2-5	TRBD2	TRBV19
CAISDQRQGHYEQYF	TGTGCCATCAGTGACCAAAGACAGGGCCATTACGAGCAGTACTTC	-	TRBJ2-7	TRBD1	TRBV10-3
CASRGSSYNEQFF	TGTGCCTCCCGAGGGAGCTCCTACAATGAGCAGTTCTTC	-	TRBJ2-1	-	TRBV10-3
CASSQDRGKVSVEGNEQFF	TGTGCCAGCAGCCAAGACCGGGGGAAGGTTAGCGTAGAGGGAAATGAGCAGTTCTTC	-	TRBJ2-1	-	TRBV3-1/TRBV3-2
CASSRANEAFF	TGTGCCAGCAGCCGAGCCAACGAGGCTTTCTTT	few	TRBJ1-1	-	TRBV11-2
CASSQATGMNTEAFF	TGTGCCAGCAGCCAAGCCACAGGAATGAACACTGAAGCTTTCTTT	few	TRBJ1-1	-	TRBV4-2
CASPGGLAGPNSYEQYF	TGCGCCAGCCCCGGGGGACTAGCGGGGCCAAACTCCTACGAGCAGTACTTC	-	TRBJ2-7	TRBD2	TRBV5-1
CASSDSSGGAIDTQYF	TGTGCCAGCAGTGACTCAAGCGGGGGGGCAATAGATACGCAGTATTTT	-	TRBJ2-3	TRBD2	TRBV6-4
CASTPGGIDTGELFF	TGTGCCAGCACCCCAGGGGGTATAGACACCGGGGAGCTGTTTTTT	-	TRBJ2-2	TRBD1	TRBV2
CASSPSATNEKLFF	TGTGCCAGCTCACCCTCGGCAACTAATGAAAAACTGTTTTTT	-	TRBJ1-4	-	TRBV18
CASSFSPGRGINEQYF	TGTGCCAGCAGCTTCTCACCAGGCAGGGGTATCAACGAGCAGTACTTC	-	TRBJ2-7	-	TRBV7-9
CASSPGPGQVYGYTF	TGTGCCAGCAGTCCGGGGCCGGGACAGGTCTATGGCTACACCTTC	-	TRBJ1-2	TRBD1	TRBV7-9
CASSGQAFSGANVLTF	TGTGCCAGCAGTGGACAGGCGTTCTCTGGGGCCAACGTCCTGACTTTC	once	TRBJ2-6	-	TRBV2
CASSPKVTRGAYEQYF	TGTGCCAGCAGCCCAAAAGTGACTAGGGGCGCCTACGAGCAGTACTTC	once	TRBJ2-7	-	TRBV7-9
CASSVSGKTHSPLHF	TGTGCCAGCAGCGTTTCCGGGAAAACCCATTCACCCCTCCACTTT	-	TRBJ1-6	-	TRBV9
CASSLNWLAVSTDTQYF	TGTGCCAGCAGTTTAAATTGGCTAGCGGTGAGCACAGATACGCAGTATTTT	few	TRBJ2-3	TRBD2	TRBV27
CASSEAPLTGLVNGYTF	TGTGCCAGCAGTGAAGCACCCCTGACAGGGCTTGTAAATGGCTACACCTTC	-	TRBJ1-2	TRBD1	TRBV6-1
CASPSSRTGDVNEQFF	TGTGCCAGCCCATCGTCAAGGACAGGGGACGTCAATGAGCAGTTCTTC	-	TRBJ2-1	TRBD1	TRBV5-4